The rows below give T cell receptor beta chains drawn from one sample of a study of blood T cell repertoires in COVID-19. The method was immunoSEQ multiplex PCR; TCRdb's version includes in-frame clones alone and lacks a portion of them. The data show tens of thousands of clones, 90% to 95% seen once. The sample consisted of peripheral blood. The receptors here all came from a man aged 35 to 55 with COVID-19, enrolled during active disease. CDR3s include the opening cysteine and the closing phenylalanine or tryptophan. The order of the fields is J gene, V gene, CDR3 protein.

J gene: TRBJ1-4
V gene: TRBV5-1
CDR3 protein: CASSQAGTPNEKLFF

J gene: TRBJ2-2
V gene: TRBV7-2
CDR3 protein: CASSLAPGDTGELFF

J gene: TRBJ1-2
V gene: TRBV6-5
CDR3 protein: CASSLTGGSSYGYTF

J gene: TRBJ1-4
V gene: TRBV6-5
CDR3 protein: CASSPRGSNEKLFF

J gene: TRBJ1-5
V gene: TRBV28
CDR3 protein: CASSLGTEYSNQPQHF

J gene: TRBJ2-3
V gene: TRBV6-5
CDR3 protein: CASRMRQNTDTQYF

J gene: TRBJ2-5
V gene: TRBV2
CDR3 protein: CASSEDYPKTQYF

J gene: TRBJ2-1
V gene: TRBV5-5
CDR3 protein: CASSLTGSYNEQFF

J gene: TRBJ2-5
V gene: TRBV3-1/TRBV3-2
CDR3 protein: CASSQNQGKETQYF

J gene: TRBJ1-2
V gene: TRBV28
CDR3 protein: CASSPQGQGSGYTF

J gene: TRBJ2-3
V gene: TRBV3-1/TRBV3-2
CDR3 protein: CASSTSGGATDTQYF

J gene: TRBJ1-1
V gene: TRBV28
CDR3 protein: CASSSPGGRSTEAFF

J gene: TRBJ2-3
V gene: TRBV19
CDR3 protein: CASSSIDSSTDTQYF

J gene: TRBJ1-6
V gene: TRBV6-5
CDR3 protein: CASRAGVTPLHF

J gene: TRBJ1-2
V gene: TRBV3-1/TRBV3-2
CDR3 protein: CASSQDSLNGYTF

J gene: TRBJ1-5
V gene: TRBV27
CDR3 protein: CASSLSSRANQPQHF

J gene: TRBJ2-1
V gene: TRBV9
CDR3 protein: CASSVRGTRPYNEQFF

J gene: TRBJ2-1
V gene: TRBV2
CDR3 protein: CASGSVPRGTYNEQFF

J gene: TRBJ1-5
V gene: TRBV6-1
CDR3 protein: CASSEQAYNQPQHF

J gene: TRBJ2-5
V gene: TRBV28
CDR3 protein: CASRGSGQTQETQYF

J gene: TRBJ1-2
V gene: TRBV30
CDR3 protein: CAWTPPGTGGGYTF

J gene: TRBJ2-2
V gene: TRBV10-1
CDR3 protein: CASSETGGTGDLFF

J gene: TRBJ1-5
V gene: TRBV19
CDR3 protein: CASTHSSNQPQHF

J gene: TRBJ1-1
V gene: TRBV28
CDR3 protein: CASSLPRVPNTEAFF

J gene: TRBJ2-1
V gene: TRBV2
CDR3 protein: CASRGLAGYNEQFF

J gene: TRBJ2-3
V gene: TRBV5-1
CDR3 protein: CASSPVGLGADTQYF

J gene: TRBJ2-3
V gene: TRBV7-9
CDR3 protein: CASSSLAGSWTDTQYF

J gene: TRBJ2-1
V gene: TRBV6-6
CDR3 protein: CASSDPSGTGAEQFF

J gene: TRBJ1-4
V gene: TRBV5-4
CDR3 protein: CASSRTGGNREKLFF

J gene: TRBJ2-7
V gene: TRBV18
CDR3 protein: CASSPGTSGDYEQYF

J gene: TRBJ2-3
V gene: TRBV2
CDR3 protein: CASSEALPGLGTDTQYF

J gene: TRBJ1-2
V gene: TRBV5-1
CDR3 protein: CASSWRGSGYGYTF

J gene: TRBJ2-5
V gene: TRBV6-4
CDR3 protein: CASRGVAGDETQYF

J gene: TRBJ1-6
V gene: TRBV18
CDR3 protein: CASSPLGRTSYNSPLHF

J gene: TRBJ1-1
V gene: TRBV9
CDR3 protein: CASSPTGGNTEAFF

J gene: TRBJ1-6
V gene: TRBV28
CDR3 protein: CASSLFSTPSSYNSPLHF

J gene: TRBJ2-2
V gene: TRBV3-1/TRBV3-2
CDR3 protein: CASSPGLAGNMKLFF